A single sample is the source of the 32 T cell receptor beta chains below, sequenced in a study of cytomegalovirus exposure and HLA in healthy donors (dated by TCRdb to about 2017). The library came from the immunoSEQ multiplex PCR assay. The multiplex PCR relied on a mix of 60 forward primers for TCR Vbeta segments and 13 reverse primers for TCR Jbeta segments. TCRdb provides this immuneACCESS table in a form limited to in-frame rearrangements. Some clones are lacking; in checked studies, under half of them reflect an unresolved V gene, and why the rest are absent is not known. A total of roughly 180,000 clones appear in this sample, about 79% of them only once. More than 0.95% of the sample is held by the ten biggest clonotypes. Sequencing input: PBMCs. All receptors come from a girl aged 2 to 10 in good health and CMV-seropositive.

The chain recombines TRBV6-5 with TRBJ1-5; 7 bases map to TRBD1. V lost 6 bases and J lost 6; bases outside the gene matches: 5. CDR3 length: 13 amino acids. Looked up from germline, CDR1 is MNHEY and CDR2 is SVGAGI. The CDR3 here is CASRATGIQPQHF. DNA for the CDR3: TGTGCCAGCAGGGCGACAGGGATTCAGCCCCAGCATTTT.

The rearrangement joins TRBV5-4 to TRBJ1-2; possibly TRBD1 for D (6 bases). CDR3 length: 17 residues. V lost 4 bases, J lost 4 bases, and 23 bases lay in between. The V gene's germline CDR1 is SGHNT and CDR2 YYREEE (reference sequence). The CDR3 loop reads CASSPRGGGTGSYGYTF. The CDR3 DNA reads TGTGCCAGCAGCCCTCGGGGGGGCGGAACTGGATCCTATGGCTACACCTTC.

The chain employs TRBV2 and TRBJ2-7, with D perhaps TRBD2 (6 bases). Trimming took 3 bases from V and 6 from J, leaving 18 bases between them. The CDR3 spans 15 residues. The germline V gene encodes CDR1 SNHLY and CDR2 FYNNEI. The CDR3 DNA is TGTGCCAGCAGTGATATGCGGGGCCCCAGTCGCGAGCAGTACTTC. Protein sequence: CASSDMRGPSREQYF.

This sequence joins TRBV19 and TRBJ2-1; 11 bases align to TRBD2. Germline CDR1 and CDR2: LNHDA and SQIVND (reference sequence). The CDR3 contains 14 residues. V lost 6 bases to trimming and J lost 7 bases; unmatched junction nucleotides: 5. Here the CDR3 reads CASRVAGGKNEQFF. Here the CDR3 DNA reads TGTGCCAGTAGGGTAGCGGGAGGGAAGAATGAGCAGTTCTTC.

The chain links TRBV5-6 to TRBJ1-2; D is possibly TRBD1 (6 bases). Per germline, CDR1 SGHDT and CDR2 YYEEEE. V was shortened by 0 bases and J by 6 bases, with 12 bases between the two germline ends. The CDR3 extends over 14 amino acids. The CDR3 region has the DNA TGTGCCAGCAGCTTGGTGGCAGGGGAAGATGGCTACACCTTC. Encoded protein: CASSLVAGEDGYTF. Filled out from reference TRBV5-6 and TRBJ1-2, the complete variable domain reads DAGVTQSPTHLIKTRGQQVTLRCSPKSGHDTVSWYQQALGQGPQFIFQYYEEEERQRGNFPDRFSGHQFPNYSSELNVNALLLGDSALYLCASSLVAGEDGYTFGSGTRLTVV.

The CDR3 bases are TGCGCCAGCAGCCGTACAGGGAACTACGAGCAGTACTTC. It codes for CASSRTGNYEQYF. The chain recombines TRBV4-1 with TRBJ2-7, with a weak D call TRBD1 (6 bases). Trimming cost V 4 bases and J 3 bases, with 10 bases left between them. The CDR3 has 13 residues. In germline, CDR1 is MGHRA, CDR2 YSYEKL.

The V and J genes are TRBV19 and TRBJ2-1, with D possibly matching TRBD2 (6 bases). Deletions cut 4 bases from V and 5 bases from J, with 18 bases between. In germline, CDR1 is LNHDA, CDR2 SQIVND (reference sequence). The length of the CDR3 is 16 residues. The CDR3 protein is CASSNGWNSGNNEQFF. As DNA, the CDR3 is TGTGCCAGTAGTAATGGGTGGAATAGCGGAAACAATGAGCAGTTCTTC.

This rearrangement joins TRBV7-2 to TRBJ2-3; 9 positions agree with TRBD2. Germline V gives CDR1 SGHTA, CDR2 FQGNSA. With V trimmed by 4 bases and J by 3 bases, 11 bases remained unmatched. This CDR3 has 17 amino acids. The CDR3 spells CASSSALAGRPTDTQYF. CDR3 nucleotide sequence: TGTGCCAGCAGCTCGGCGCTAGCGGGAAGACCGACAGATACGCAGTATTTT.

This clone was found a few times. The chain carries TRBV6-5 and TRBJ1-5, with 10 bases fitting TRBD1. The CDR3 runs 14 residues. V lost 0 bases, J lost 8 bases, and 1 base stayed unmatched. Germline V CDR1 and CDR2: MNHEY, SVGAGI. The CDR3 spells CASSYSGTGEPQHF. The CDR3 region has the DNA TGTGCCAGCAGTTACTCCGGGACAGGGGAGCCCCAGCATTTT.

This clone was counted between two and nine times. This chain uses TRBV10-2 with TRBJ1-1, with 8 bases lining up with TRBD1. Germline V gives CDR1 WSHSY, CDR2 SAAADI. This CDR3 contains 14 residues. J was trimmed by 1 base and V by 8 bases; bases with no gene match: 6. This CDR3 is CASFTGTGNTEAFF. DNA of the CDR3: TGCGCCAGCTTTACCGGGACAGGGAACACTGAAGCTTTCTTT.

The gene calls are TRBV6-5 and TRBJ1-2, with 7 bases identical to TRBD1. This CDR3 contains 15 residues. Germline V gives CDR1 MNHEY, CDR2 SVGAGI. Unmatched junction bases numbered 13, after V lost 6 bases and J lost 6 bases. CDR3: CASSRIPPQGDGYTF. CDR3 coding DNA: TGTGCCAGCAGCCGGATCCCCCCCCAGGGGGATGGCTACACCTTC.

This chain uses TRBV14 with TRBJ1-2; D remains ambiguous. Germline values: CDR1 SGHDN, CDR2 FVKESK. The CDR3 sequence is 15 residues long. Deletions cut 2 bases from V and 1 base from J, with 11 bases between. The CDR3 loop is CASSQSEVFNYGYTF. CDR3 DNA: TGTGCCAGCAGCCAATCCGAGGTTTTTAACTATGGCTACACCTTC.

This chain connects TRBV7-2 to TRBJ1-2, with TRBD1 matching 10 bases. Germline-derived CDR1 and CDR2 are SGHTA and FQGNSA. V shed 5 bases and J 6 bases; nucleotides not matched to a gene: 3. This CDR3 spans 13 amino acids. CDR3 loop: CASSETGGHGYTF. The CDR3, as DNA: TGTGCCAGCAGCGAGACAGGGGGCCATGGCTACACCTTC.

This rearrangement joins TRBV30 to TRBJ2-7; 9 positions agree with TRBD1. In germline, CDR1 is GTSNPN, CDR2 SVGIG (reference sequence). Trimming removed 5 bases from V and 6 bases from J; junction bases left unmatched: 5. This CDR3 is built from 12 residues. DNA for the CDR3: TGTGCCTGGCGGGGACAGGGTCGCGAGCAGTACTTC. Translating it yields CAWRGQGREQYF.

The chain has TRBV5-1 and TRBJ2-6, with a tentative D call TRBD2 (5 bases). Germline CDR1 SGHRS, CDR2 YFSETQ. V dropped 4 bases and J dropped 0 bases, with 8 bases sitting between them. CDR3 size: 15 residues. CDR3 nucleotide sequence: TGCGCCAGCAGCGTACGGGACTCTGGGGCCAACGTCCTGACTTTC. Its translation: CASSVRDSGANVLTF.

The chain links TRBV9 to TRBJ2-3; the D gene is possibly TRBD2 (7 bases). The CDR3 covers 17 residues. Trimming took 3 bases from V and 6 from J, leaving 23 bases between them. Germline V gene data show CDR1 as SGDLS and CDR2 as YYNGEE. DNA for the CDR3: TGTGCCAGCAGCGCCCTTCAACGAGGGGGGGCCGGGGATACGCAGTATTTT. Translating it yields CASSALQRGGAGDTQYF.

This clone was seen once. The chain employs TRBV6-5 and TRBJ1-1; TRBD1 aligns across 9 bases. This CDR3 spans 15 amino acids. The ends lost 1 base at V and 6 bases at J; junction bases unmatched: 6. Germline CDR1 is MNHEY and CDR2 is SVGAGI. CDR3 in DNA: TGTGCCAGCAGTTACTTACCGGGACAGGGTGCTGAAGCTTTCTTT. Its translation is CASSYLPGQGAEAFF.

The CDR3 DNA sequence: TGCGCCAGCAGCTACCGGACAGGGACTGGAAACACCATATATTTT. This encodes CASSYRTGTGNTIYF. The chain joins TRBV5-1 to TRBJ1-3; 8 nucleotides line up with TRBD1. The CDR3 runs 15 residues. Germline-derived CDR1 and CDR2 are SGHRS and YFSETQ. V shed 3 bases, J shed 2 bases, and the junction held 4 bases outside the gene matches.

This clone came up once. The V gene is TRBV5-1, the J gene TRBJ1-2, with 12 bases identical to TRBD1. V shed 0 bases and J 4 bases; nucleotides not matched to a gene: 7. The CDR3 runs to 17 residues. Looked up from germline, CDR1 is SGHRS and CDR2 is YFSETQ. Here the CDR3 reads CASSLAPGTGGFYGYTF. Here the CDR3 DNA reads TGCGCCAGCAGCTTGGCCCCCGGGACAGGGGGCTTCTATGGCTACACCTTC.

V and J are TRBV29-1 and TRBJ2-5; a possible D gene is TRBD1 (5 bases). With 4 bases removed from V and 2 bases from J, the gap between germline ends came to 8 bases. Germline assignment: CDR1 SQVTM and CDR2 ANQGSEA. The CDR3 covers 12 residues. The CDR3, as DNA: TGCAGCGTTGGACAGCGACAAGAGACCCAGTACTTC. Translation gives CSVGQRQETQYF.

The V and J genes are TRBV7-2 and TRBJ2-4; 13 bases agree with TRBD2. With 5 bases clipped from V and 7 bases from J, the junction kept 8 bases outside the gene matches. From germline, CDR1 is SGHTA and CDR2 FQGNSA. The CDR3 runs to 16 residues. The CDR3 loop reads CASSLPVTSGRNIQYF. In DNA form, the CDR3 reads TGTGCCAGCAGCCTCCCCGTGACTAGCGGGAGGAACATTCAGTACTTC.

This chain joins TRBV5-6 and TRBJ2-4; 10 bases line up with TRBD1. Trimming took 2 bases from V and 1 from J; bases not matched to a gene: 3. Germline V gene sequence: CDR1 SGHDT, CDR2 YYEEEE. This CDR3 region has 16 residues. Here the CDR3 reads CASSLWTGGAKNIQYF. In DNA, the CDR3 is TGTGCCAGCAGCTTATGGACAGGGGGGGCCAAAAACATTCAGTACTTC.

The V and J genes are TRBV13 and TRBJ2-3, with D perhaps TRBD1 (7 bases). Germline values: CDR1 PRHDT, CDR2 FYEKMQ (reference sequence). The CDR3 sequence is 14 residues long. The V gene lost 7 bases and the J gene lost 3 bases, with 14 bases spanning the gap. The CDR3 coding sequence is TGTGCCAGCACTCTCAGGGGGACTACAGATACGCAGTATTTT. This encodes CASTLRGTTDTQYF.

This clone was seen just once. This sequence joins TRBV10-1 and TRBJ2-1, with D possibly being TRBD1 (5 bases). Per germline, CDR1 WNHNN and CDR2 SYGVQD (reference sequence). V was cut by 2 bases and J by 0 bases, with 11 bases left in between. This CDR3 has 16 residues. CDR3 bases: TGCGCCAGCAGTGAGGAGCAGGGTCGCTCCTACAATGAGCAGTTCTTC. As protein: CASSEEQGRSYNEQFF.

The V gene is TRBV4-1, the J gene TRBJ1-2, with unresolved D. The CDR3 runs to 14 residues. Trimming took off 4 bases at V and 4 bases at J, with 13 bases between the two ends. Germline V CDR1 and CDR2: MGHRA, YSYEKL. The CDR3 here is CASSPGPSLYGYTF. DNA of the CDR3: TGCGCCAGCAGCCCCGGACCTAGCCTCTATGGCTACACCTTC.

V gene TRBV30 combines with J gene TRBJ1-2; D is uncertain. This CDR3 spans 18 amino acids. Germline V gene data show CDR1 as GTSNPN and CDR2 as SVGIG (reference sequence). V was shortened by 8 bases and J by 4 bases, with 32 bases between the two germline ends. The CDR3: CAGLKGSGQFAGRYGYTF. Written as DNA, the CDR3 is TGTGCCGGATTAAAGGGAAGCGGGCAATTCGCCGGCCGCTATGGCTACACCTTC.

The J gene is TRBJ1-3, the V gene TRBV5-1; weak D call: TRBD1 (6 bases). This CDR3 is 14 amino acids long. CDR1 is SGHRS, CDR2 YFSETQ, per germline. V was cut by 5 bases and J by 2 bases, with 11 bases left in between. CDR3 residues: CASSPQGPGNTIYF. The CDR3 DNA reads as TGCGCCAGCAGTCCACAGGGACCTGGAAACACCATATATTTT.

This chain connects TRBV6-5 to TRBJ1-1; 8 bases match TRBD1. The V segment lost 8 bases and the J segment 1 base; nucleotides outside the gene matches: 9. Germline assignment: CDR1 MNHEY and CDR2 SVGAGI. This CDR3 is built from 15 residues. Written as DNA, the CDR3 is TGTGCCAGCTTAGGACCCGGGACAGGGAACACTGAAGCTTTCTTT. It specifies CASLGPGTGNTEAFF.

V is TRBV11-2 and J is TRBJ2-1, with D perhaps matching TRBD1 (5 bases). Trimming took off 6 bases at V and 5 bases at J, with 11 bases between the two ends. The CDR3 consists of 13 residues. CDR1 is SGHAT and CDR2 is FQNNGV in the germline V gene. Written as DNA, the CDR3 is TGTGCCAGCAGTGAACTCAGGGACAATGAGCAGTTCTTC. Its translation: CASSELRDNEQFF.

The chain carries TRBV2 and TRBJ2-1, with 8 bases fitting TRBD2. Germline loops: CDR1 SNHLY, CDR2 FYNNEI. CDR3 length equals 14 residues. The junction had 8 bases not matched to a gene; V was cut back by 6 bases and J by 7 bases. CDR3 nucleotide sequence: TGTGCCAGCAGGGGACTAGTTACCTCGAATGAGCAGTTCTTC. This translates into CASRGLVTSNEQFF.

This clone is a singleton in its sample. The V call is TRBV10-2, the J call TRBJ1-2; TRBD1 matches 8 bases. Unmatched junction bases numbered 12, after V lost 6 bases and J lost 3 bases. CDR1 and CDR2 (germline): WSHSY, SAAADI. The CDR3 contains 16 residues. DNA of the CDR3: TGCGCCAGCAGCCCTGGACAGGCAGGGGGCTACTATGGCTACACCTTC. Its protein is CASSPGQAGGYYGYTF.

This chain joins TRBV27 and TRBJ2-7, with 8 bases fitting TRBD1. V trimming: 5 bases; J trimming: 2 bases; junction bases outside the gene matches: 11. Looked up from germline, CDR1 is MNHEY and CDR2 is SMNVEV (reference sequence). This CDR3 contains 16 residues. This CDR3 is CASSPERQGTAYEQYF. DNA for the CDR3: TGTGCCAGCAGTCCCGAGAGACAGGGGACCGCCTACGAGCAGTACTTC.